These 32 T cell receptor beta chains were all obtained from the same sample, sequenced in a study of blood T cells in healthy people across ages. Combining a sample-barcoded 5' primer with a J-beta primer mix, a second PCR ran for 7 to 11 cycles. Each CDR3 protein is one row after TCRdb ran MiXCR on the 5' RACE reads. The repertoire consists of around 1,000,000 distinct CDR3 sequences, with under 30% occurring once and the leading ten covering about 0.69%. A further study also used this sample, focusing on T cells of mothers and their children.

The sequencing input was blood. These receptors all come from a girl aged 2-10 years in good health.

The rearrangement uses TRBV7-9 and TRBJ1-1; no clear D gene. Between the trimmed V and J ends, which lost 7 bases and 5 bases, there was a span of 14 bases. The CDR3 has 13 residues. Per the germline V gene, CDR1 is SEHNR and CDR2 is FQNEAQ (reference sequence). CDR3 in DNA: TGTGCCAGCATACCGGCGGGAGGTACTGAAGCTTTCTTT. Protein sequence: CASIPAGGTEAFF.

This clonotype was observed a few times. The chain recombines TRBV4-3 with TRBJ1-4, with a tentative D call TRBD1 (6 bases). CDR3 length: 15 residues. The V and J ends lost 5 bases and 7 bases respectively, with 17 bases between them. The germline gives CDR1 LGHNA, CDR2 YSLEER. The CDR3 loop is CASSINARGSEKLFF. The CDR3, as DNA: TGCGCCAGCAGCATCAATGCCAGGGGATCTGAAAAACTGTTTTTT.

A few counts support this clonotype. The CDR3 DNA sequence: TGCAGCGTTGTCGGGTTGGTGAACACTGAAGCTTTCTTT. As protein: CSVVGLVNTEAFF. V and J are TRBV29-1 and TRBJ1-1, with unresolved D. V shed 4 bases and J shed 0 bases, with 9 bases lying between them. The germline gives CDR1 SQVTM, CDR2 ANQGSEA. CDR3 size: 13 residues.

The V and J genes are TRBV6-2 or TRBV6-3 and TRBJ2-7; the D is unclear. The CDR3 has 13 residues. The V gene lost 2 bases and the J gene lost 3 bases, with 8 bases spanning the gap. Looked up from germline, CDR1 is MNHEY and CDR2 is SVGEGT. CDR3 sequence reads: CASSYMGNYEQYF. CDR3 coding DNA: TGTGCCAGCAGTTACATGGGGAACTACGAGCAGTACTTC.

The CDR3 DNA is TGTGCCAGCAGTTTTCTCGGGACGTCCTATGGCTACACCTTC. It is translated as CASSFLGTSYGYTF. This chain uses TRBV12-3 or TRBV12-4 with TRBJ1-2; tentatively, D is TRBD1 (5 bases). V gave up 3 bases and J gave up 4 bases, with 12 bases separating them. This CDR3 contains 14 residues.

The chain recombines TRBV4-2 with TRBJ2-3, with TRBD2 identical over 9 bases. This CDR3 is 16 amino acids long. V gave up 0 bases and J gave up 4 bases; unmatched junction bases: 5. CDR1 and CDR2 from the germline V gene are LGHNA and YNFKEQ. The DNA of the CDR3 is TGTGCCAGCAGCCAAGAGTCTAGCGGGACTGCAGATACGCAGTATTTT. Translated, it gives CASSQESSGTADTQYF.

Written as DNA, the CDR3 is TGTGCCAGCTTTGTAGCGGGGGGACACAATGAGCAGTTCTTC. The encoded protein is CASFVAGGHNEQFF. The chain recombines TRBV12-3 or TRBV12-4 with TRBJ2-1; 10 bases align to TRBD2. The J segment lost 5 bases and the V segment lost 8 bases, leaving 6 bases of the junction unmatched. The length of the CDR3 is 14 residues.

The CDR3 DNA reads as TGTGCCGCAGAGGACAGGGAAGGAGCCGGGGAGCTGTTTTTT. Translation: CAAEDREGAGELFF. This rearrangement joins TRBV6-1 to TRBJ2-2; 8 bases fit TRBD1. In germline, CDR1 is MNHNS, CDR2 SASEGT. The CDR3 totals 14 residues. The V segment lost 11 bases and the J segment 6 bases; nucleotides outside the gene matches: 11.

This rearrangement joins TRBV29-1 to TRBJ2-3; 8 bases align to TRBD1. The CDR3 has 13 residues. CDR1 SQVTM and CDR2 ANQGSEA come from the germline V gene. The J segment lost 6 bases and the V segment lost 8 bases, leaving 10 bases of the junction unmatched. Here the CDR3 reads CSRSTGTGDTQYF. The CDR3 region has the DNA TGCAGCAGGAGCACCGGGACAGGCGATACGCAGTATTTT.

The chain carries TRBV2 and TRBJ2-5; 7 bases are a match to TRBD2. J gave up 1 base and V 6 bases, and 11 bases lay outside the gene matches. This CDR3 is built from 16 residues. Germline V lookup: CDR1 SNHLY, CDR2 FYNNEI. The CDR3 spells CASSYRAGISQETQYF. CDR3 coding DNA: TGTGCCAGCAGCTATAGAGCGGGAATAAGCCAAGAGACCCAGTACTTC.

The rearrangement uses TRBV12-3 or TRBV12-4 and TRBJ1-1; D is undetermined. There are 14 residues in the CDR3. Trimming shortened V by 3 bases and J by 1 base, and 9 bases separated the two germline ends. Here the CDR3 reads CASSLKHRNTEAFF. The CDR3 region has the DNA TGTGCCAGCAGTTTGAAACACCGGAACACTGAAGCTTTCTTT.

In its sample, this clonotype was seen a few times. The chain employs TRBV29-1 and TRBJ2-1, with D tentatively TRBD2 (5 bases). With 5 bases removed from V and 1 base from J, the gap between germline ends came to 12 bases. From germline, CDR1 is SQVTM and CDR2 ANQGSEA. CDR3 length: 14 residues. The CDR3 is CSVRGLVSYNEQFF. Written as DNA, the CDR3 is TGCAGCGTTCGGGGTCTTGTTTCCTACAATGAGCAGTTCTTC.

V is TRBV2 and J is TRBJ2-3; D uncertain. The CDR3 is 14 residues long. Germline-derived CDR1 and CDR2 are SNHLY and FYNNEI. Trimming left V 3 bases short and J 4 bases short, with 11 bases between. As DNA, the CDR3 is TGTGCCAGCAGTGATGGGAAAGTCCCAGATACGCAGTATTTT. Translation: CASSDGKVPDTQYF.

V is TRBV6-2 or TRBV6-3 and J is TRBJ2-7; no clear D. V was clipped by 6 bases and J by 2 bases, with 11 bases between them. Germline V gene sequence: CDR1 MNHEY, CDR2 SVGEGT. The CDR3 is made up of 13 amino acids. The CDR3 nucleotides read TGTGCCAGCAGCCGGACCCATACCTACGAGCAGTACTTC. Translation gives CASSRTHTYEQYF.

There are a few counts of this clonotype. V and J are TRBV7-2 and TRBJ2-7, with 7 bases that match TRBD2. The CDR3 runs to 14 residues. Germline CDR1 is SGHTA and CDR2 is FQGNSA. With V trimmed by 6 bases and J by 1 base, 6 bases remained unmatched. The CDR3 loop is CASSDSGLSYEQYF. In DNA form, the CDR3 reads TGTGCCAGCAGTGATAGCGGGTTATCCTACGAGCAGTACTTC. Supplemented by reference TRBV7-2 and TRBJ2-7, the full variable domain reads GAGVSQSPSNKVTEKGKDVELRCDPISGHTALYWYRQSLGQGLEFLIYFQGNSAPDKSGLPSDRFSAERTGGSVSTLTIQRTQQEDSAVYLCASSDSGLSYEQYFGPGTRLTVT.

This clonotype has only a few counts. V is TRBV7-9 and J is TRBJ2-1; no reliable D call. The CDR3 covers 11 residues. The germline gives CDR1 SEHNR, CDR2 FQNEAQ (reference sequence). The ends were cut back, 4 bases at V and 6 bases at J, with 4 bases in the middle. This CDR3 is CASSSANEQFF. CDR3 nucleotides: TGTGCCAGCAGCTCCGCCAATGAGCAGTTCTTC.

This clonotype was recorded a few times. The chain uses TRBV7-9 and TRBJ2-1; TRBD1 is a possible D gene (5 bases). Gene TRBJ2-5 matches the end of the DNA better, so the J call may be wrong. Germline V lookup: CDR1 SEHNR, CDR2 FQNEAQ (reference sequence). The CDR3 is made up of 15 amino acids. CDR3 residues: CASSLTGNQPETQYF. The CDR3 DNA sequence: TGTGCCAGCAGCTTAACAGGCAACCAGCCAGAGACCCAGTACTTC.

Of note for this clonotype: No DNA is shown, since the ends of the CDR3 on it are uncertain; the CDR3 is the one TCRdb lists. The J gene is TRBJ2-2, the V gene TRBV24-1; the table's D gene call, TRBD2, was not cross checked with the DNA. The CDR3 contains 14 residues when both ends are counted. Germline V lookup: CDR1 KGHDR, CDR2 SFDVKD. CDR3 sequence: CTTTVAGGSGELLF.

A few counts support this clonotype. The chain recombines TRBV2 with TRBJ1-5, with D perhaps TRBD1 (5 bases). With 5 bases removed from V and 0 bases from J, the gap between germline ends came to 11 bases. The germline CDR1 and CDR2 sequences are SNHLY and FYNNEI. CDR3 length: 15 amino acids. The chain's CDR3 is CASSQGEISNQPQHF. The CDR3 DNA is TGTGCCAGCAGTCAAGGGGAGATTAGCAATCAGCCCCAGCATTTT.

This rearrangement joins TRBV29-1 to TRBJ2-3, with D perhaps being TRBD1 or TRBD2 (5 bases each). In germline, CDR1 is SQVTM, CDR2 ANQGSEA. The CDR3 is 13 residues long. V was clipped by 7 bases and J by 0 bases, with 11 bases between them. The CDR3 sequence: CSDLRDSTDTQYF. DNA for the CDR3: TGCAGCGACCTCCGGGACAGCACAGATACGCAGTATTTT.

This clonotype appeared a few times. The J gene is TRBJ1-5, the V gene TRBV28; D is unresolved. With 5 bases removed from V and 4 bases from J, the gap between germline ends came to 12 bases. The CDR3 is 14 amino acids. Germline V CDR1 and CDR2: MDHEN, SYDVKM. As DNA, the CDR3 is TGTGCCAGCAGTCGAGTGACGGATAATCAGCCCCAGCATTTT. It encodes CASSRVTDNQPQHF.

This clonotype showed up just a few times. The chain combines TRBV20-1 with TRBJ2-4; 9 positions match TRBD2. Germline loops: CDR1 DFQATT, CDR2 SNEGSKA (reference sequence). The CDR3 has 15 residues. Trimming removed 1 base from V and 3 bases from J; junction bases left unmatched: 4. The CDR3 DNA reads as TGCAGTGCTAGAGTAGCGGGGGTCGGCAAAAACATTCAGTACTTC. Residues: CSARVAGVGKNIQYF.

The table lists this clonotype with a few counts. The chain uses TRBV4-3 and TRBJ2-5; a possible D gene is TRBD1 (6 bases). CDR3 length: 15 residues. V dropped 1 base and J dropped 2 bases, with 11 bases sitting between them. Germline assignment: CDR1 LGHNA and CDR2 YSLEER. CDR3 nucleotides: TGCGCCAGCAGCCAAGTTCACACAGGGCAAGAGACCCAGTACTTC. Residues: CASSQVHTGQETQYF.

In its sample, this clonotype was seen a few times. The gene calls are TRBV3-1 and TRBJ2-5; D is perhaps TRBD2 (5 bases). In germline, CDR1 is LGHDT, CDR2 YNNKEL (reference sequence). V shed 8 bases and J shed 1 base, with 14 bases lying between them. The CDR3 contains 14 residues. CDR3 region: CASADHGVQETQYF. The CDR3 DNA is TGTGCCAGCGCGGATCACGGGGTCCAAGAGACCCAGTACTTC.

This chain links TRBV19 with TRBJ2-4; tentative D call: TRBD2 (5 bases). The CDR3 has 15 amino acids. The germline V gene encodes CDR1 LNHDA and CDR2 SQIVND (reference sequence). V dropped 5 bases and J dropped 8 bases, with 19 bases sitting between them. CDR3 loop: CASSPRGGDWDIQYF. The CDR3 bases are TGTGCCAGTAGTCCCCGAGGAGGAGATTGGGACATTCAGTACTTC.

This chain joins TRBV12-5 and TRBJ1-1; D is ambiguous. Germline CDR1 LGHNT, CDR2 FRNRAP. Trimming took 5 bases from V and 4 from J, leaving 14 bases between them. This CDR3 is built from 14 residues. This chain's CDR3 is CASGPPEWGTEAFF. Written as DNA, the CDR3 is TGTGCTAGTGGTCCGCCGGAATGGGGCACTGAAGCTTTCTTT.

This clonotype was recorded a few times. The J gene is TRBJ1-4, the V gene TRBV4-1, with D possibly being TRBD1 (5 bases). CDR3 size: 17 residues. Trimming left V 3 bases short and J 4 bases short, with 18 bases between. The V gene's germline CDR1 is MGHRA and CDR2 YSYEKL. The CDR3 bases are TGCGCCAGCAGCCAGCAGGGTGTTCTGTCGAATAATGAAAAACTGTTTTTT. Encoded protein: CASSQQGVLSNNEKLFF.

The rearrangement joins TRBV6-6 to TRBJ1-4; the D gene is possibly TRBD1 (5 bases). V shed 2 bases and J shed 4 bases, with 8 bases lying between them. This CDR3 contains 14 residues. Germline V lookup: CDR1 MNHNY, CDR2 SVGAGI (reference sequence). CDR3 protein: CASSYQQDNEKLFF. CDR3 bases: TGTGCCAGCAGTTACCAACAGGATAATGAAAAACTGTTTTTT.

The chain uses TRBV28 and TRBJ2-7; 8 bases line up with TRBD2. The CDR3 runs to 14 residues. CDR1 and CDR2 from the germline V gene are MDHEN and SYDVKM. The trim removed 5 bases at V and 4 bases at J, leaving 7 bases unmatched. The CDR3 reads CASSQIAGLYEQYF. CDR3 nucleotides: TGTGCCAGCAGTCAAATAGCGGGGCTATACGAGCAGTACTTC.

The V gene is TRBV6-5, the J gene TRBJ1-5; 9 positions agree with TRBD1. Per the germline V gene, CDR1 is MNHEY and CDR2 is SVGAGI. The CDR3 spans 18 residues. The ends lost 2 bases at V and 1 base at J; junction bases unmatched: 9. CDR3 bases: TGTGCCAGCAGTTACAACCTTAGAGGGACAGGGAGCAATCAGCCCCAGCATTTT. Amino acids: CASSYNLRGTGSNQPQHF.

This clonotype was observed a few times. The chain recombines TRBV10-2 with TRBJ2-7; perhaps D is TRBD1 or TRBD2 (6 bases each). The CDR3 loop spans 15 amino acids. Trimming stripped 6 bases from V and 0 bases from J, with 15 bases between. Germline CDR1 reads WSHSY; CDR2 reads SAAADI. Here the CDR3 reads CASRGFRGGSYEQYF. The CDR3 DNA reads TGCGCCAGCAGGGGGTTCAGGGGAGGCTCCTACGAGCAGTACTTC.

At least ten counts were recorded for this clonotype. For the CDR3, the DNA is TGTGCTAGTGGTGAGGGAAATCTGGGGGAGCAGTACTTC. The encoded protein is CASGEGNLGEQYF. V is TRBV12-5 and J is TRBJ2-7; maybe TRBD2 (5 bases). Trimming pared 5 bases from V and 7 bases from J, leaving 15 bases between. CDR1 and CDR2 (germline): LGHNT, FRNRAP. This CDR3 has 13 residues.